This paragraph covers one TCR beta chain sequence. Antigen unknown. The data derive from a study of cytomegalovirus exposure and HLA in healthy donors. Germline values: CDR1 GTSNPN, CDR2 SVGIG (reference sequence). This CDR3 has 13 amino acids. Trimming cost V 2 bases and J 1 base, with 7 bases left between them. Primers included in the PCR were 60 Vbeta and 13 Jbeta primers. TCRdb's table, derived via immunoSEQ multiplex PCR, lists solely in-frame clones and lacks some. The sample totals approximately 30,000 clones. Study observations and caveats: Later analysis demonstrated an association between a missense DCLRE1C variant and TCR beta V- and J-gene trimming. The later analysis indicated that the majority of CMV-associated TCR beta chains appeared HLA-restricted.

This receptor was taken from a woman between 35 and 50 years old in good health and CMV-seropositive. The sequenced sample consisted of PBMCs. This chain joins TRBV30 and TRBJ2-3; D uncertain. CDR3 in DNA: TGTGCCTGGAGTTTTGCGGGCACAGATACGCAGTATTTT. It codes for CAWSFAGTDTQYF.